This entry features one TCR beta chain sequence. Its cognate antigen is unknown. 13 Jbeta primers and 60 Vbeta primers were used for the PCR. Assay: immunoSEQ multiplex PCR; the TCRdb copy retains only in-frame clones and omits some. The sample shows over 40,000 clones, roughly 80% of them seen only once. This sample was taken from a study of cytomegalovirus exposure and HLA in healthy donors. Between the trimmed V and J ends, which lost 1 base and 0 bases, there was a span of 12 bases. Per germline, CDR1 SGHTA and CDR2 FQGNSA. The CDR3 covers 16 residues. Study results and limitations: Across all donors, roughly uniform sequencing depth was an assumption of the presence/absence analyses. From TCR beta sequences, most subjects' HLA-A and HLA-B alleles were reportedly predicted accurately. A few chains tied to CMV proved CMV antigen-specific in vitro.

The chain carries TRBV7-2 and TRBJ1-1; D gene ambiguous. Sequenced sample: PBMCs. This TCR derives from a woman aged 40 to 50 in good health and CMV-seropositive. Here the CDR3 DNA reads TGTGCCAGCAGCTTAGAGTTCGGGGTGGTGAACACTGAAGCTTTCTTT. Amino acids: CASSLEFGVVNTEAFF.